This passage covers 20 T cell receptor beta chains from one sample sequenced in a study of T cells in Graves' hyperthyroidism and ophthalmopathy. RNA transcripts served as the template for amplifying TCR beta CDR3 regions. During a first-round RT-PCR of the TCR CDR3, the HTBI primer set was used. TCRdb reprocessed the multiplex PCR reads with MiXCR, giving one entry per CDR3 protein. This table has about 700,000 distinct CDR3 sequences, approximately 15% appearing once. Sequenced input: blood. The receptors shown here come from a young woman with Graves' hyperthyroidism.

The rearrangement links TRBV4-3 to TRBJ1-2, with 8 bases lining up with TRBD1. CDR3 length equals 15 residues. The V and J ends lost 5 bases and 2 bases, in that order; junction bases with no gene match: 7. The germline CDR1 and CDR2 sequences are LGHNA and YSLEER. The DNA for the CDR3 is TGCGCCAGCAGCTGGTCGGGACAGGAGAACTATGGCTACACCTTC. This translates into CASSWSGQENYGYTF.

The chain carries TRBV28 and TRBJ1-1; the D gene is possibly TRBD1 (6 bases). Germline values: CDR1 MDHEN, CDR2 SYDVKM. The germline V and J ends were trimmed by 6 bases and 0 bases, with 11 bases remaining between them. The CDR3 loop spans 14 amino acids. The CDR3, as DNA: TGTGCCAGCAGGACAGGATTTATGAACACTGAAGCTTTCTTT. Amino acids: CASRTGFMNTEAFF.

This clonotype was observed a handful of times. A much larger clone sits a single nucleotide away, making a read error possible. CDR3 residues: CASSPRSRAGSADTQYF. The CDR3 bases are TGTGCCAGCAGCCCTCGCTCCAGAGCGGGAAGCGCAGATACGCAGTATTTT. The V and J genes are TRBV11-2 and TRBJ2-3, with 7 positions matching TRBD2. Trimming cost V 5 bases and J 4 bases; bases outside gene matches: 15. The CDR3 length is 17 residues. Germline V gene lookup returns CDR1 SGHAT and CDR2 FQNNGV.

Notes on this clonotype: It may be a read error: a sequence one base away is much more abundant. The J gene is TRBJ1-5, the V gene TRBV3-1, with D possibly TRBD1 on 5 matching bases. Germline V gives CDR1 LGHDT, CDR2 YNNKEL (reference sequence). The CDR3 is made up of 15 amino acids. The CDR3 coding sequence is TGTGCCAGCAGCCAAGATCGGGGGAGCAATCGGCCCCAGCATTTT. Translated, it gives CASSQDRGSNRPQHF. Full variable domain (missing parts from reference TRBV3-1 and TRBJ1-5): DTAVSQTPKYLVTQMGNDKSIKCEQNLGHDTMYWYKQDSKKFLKIMFSYNNKELIINETVPNRFSPKSPDKAHLNLHINSLELGDSAVYFCASSQDRGSNRPQHFGDGTRLSIL.

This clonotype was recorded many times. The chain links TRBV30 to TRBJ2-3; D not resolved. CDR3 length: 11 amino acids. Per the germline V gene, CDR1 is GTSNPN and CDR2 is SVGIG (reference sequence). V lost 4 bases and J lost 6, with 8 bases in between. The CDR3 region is CAWTWMDTQYF. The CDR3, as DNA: TGTGCCTGGACTTGGATGGATACGCAGTATTTT.

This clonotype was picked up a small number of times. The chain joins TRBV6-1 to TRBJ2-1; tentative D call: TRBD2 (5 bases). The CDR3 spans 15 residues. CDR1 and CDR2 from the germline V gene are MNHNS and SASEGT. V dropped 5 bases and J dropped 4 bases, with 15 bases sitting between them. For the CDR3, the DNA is TGTGCCAGCAGTTTAGGGTCTAGCTTATACAATGAGCAGTTCTTC. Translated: CASSLGSSLYNEQFF.

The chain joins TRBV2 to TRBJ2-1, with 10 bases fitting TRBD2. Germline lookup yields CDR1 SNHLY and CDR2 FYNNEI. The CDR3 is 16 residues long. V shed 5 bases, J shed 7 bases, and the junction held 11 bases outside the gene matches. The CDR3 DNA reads TGTGCCAGCAGTTTTAGGGCTAGCGGGAGTGGAAATGAGCAGTTCTTC. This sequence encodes CASSFRASGSGNEQFF.

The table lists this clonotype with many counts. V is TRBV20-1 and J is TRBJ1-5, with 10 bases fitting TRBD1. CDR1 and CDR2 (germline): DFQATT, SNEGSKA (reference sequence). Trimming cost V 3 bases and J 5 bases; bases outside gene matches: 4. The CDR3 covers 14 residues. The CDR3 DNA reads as TGCAGTGCTAGCCGTGGGACAGGGGATCAGCCCCAGCATTTT. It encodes CSASRGTGDQPQHF.

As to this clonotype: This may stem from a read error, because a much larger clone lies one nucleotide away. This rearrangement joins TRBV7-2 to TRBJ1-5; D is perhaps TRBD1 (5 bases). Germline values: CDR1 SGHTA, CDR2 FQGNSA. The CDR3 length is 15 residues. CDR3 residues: CASSGDGLSNQPRHF. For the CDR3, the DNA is TGTGCCAGCAGCGGGGACGGTCTTAGCAATCAGCCCCGGCATTTT.

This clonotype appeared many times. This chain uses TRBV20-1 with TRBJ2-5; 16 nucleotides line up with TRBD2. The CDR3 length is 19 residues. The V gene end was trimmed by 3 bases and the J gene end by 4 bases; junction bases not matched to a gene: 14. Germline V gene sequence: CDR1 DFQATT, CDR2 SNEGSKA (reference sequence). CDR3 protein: CSASEPLGLAGGFGETQYF. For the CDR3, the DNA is TGCAGTGCTAGCGAGCCCCTGGGACTAGCGGGAGGGTTTGGAGAGACCCAGTACTTC.

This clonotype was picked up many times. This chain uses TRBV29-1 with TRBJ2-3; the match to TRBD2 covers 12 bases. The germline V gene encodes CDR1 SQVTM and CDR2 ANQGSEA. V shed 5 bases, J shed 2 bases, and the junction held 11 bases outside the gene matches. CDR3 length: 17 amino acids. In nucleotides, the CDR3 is TGCAGCGTTAAGCCTAGCGGGAGGGCCTTTAACACAGATACGCAGTATTTT. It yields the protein CSVKPSGRAFNTDTQYF.

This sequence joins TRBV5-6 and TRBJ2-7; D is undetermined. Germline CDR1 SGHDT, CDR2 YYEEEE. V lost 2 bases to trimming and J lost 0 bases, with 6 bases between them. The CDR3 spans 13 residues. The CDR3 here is CASSFAISYEQYF. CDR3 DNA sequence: TGTGCCAGCAGCTTTGCGATCTCCTACGAGCAGTACTTC.

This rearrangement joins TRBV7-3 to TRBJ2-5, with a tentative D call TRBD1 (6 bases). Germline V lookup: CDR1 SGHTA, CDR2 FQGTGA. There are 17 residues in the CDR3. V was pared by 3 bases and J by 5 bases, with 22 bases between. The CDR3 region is CASSLGQQLGPDETQYF. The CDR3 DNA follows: TGTGCCAGCAGCTTGGGACAACAACTCGGGCCTGACGAGACCCAGTACTTC.

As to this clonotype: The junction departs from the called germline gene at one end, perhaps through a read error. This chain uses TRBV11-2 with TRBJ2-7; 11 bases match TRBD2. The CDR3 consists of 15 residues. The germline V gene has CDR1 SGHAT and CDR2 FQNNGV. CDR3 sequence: CASSPRLAGSYKQYF. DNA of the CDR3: TGTGCCAGCAGCCCTAGACTAGCGGGAAGCTACAAGCAGTACTTC.

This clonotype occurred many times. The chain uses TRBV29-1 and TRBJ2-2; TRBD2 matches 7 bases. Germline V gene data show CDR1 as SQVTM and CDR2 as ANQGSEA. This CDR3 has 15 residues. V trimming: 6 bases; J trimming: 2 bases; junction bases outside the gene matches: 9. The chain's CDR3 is CSVQDGRSNTGELFF. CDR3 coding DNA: TGCAGCGTGCAGGACGGGAGGTCCAACACCGGGGAGCTGTTTTTT.

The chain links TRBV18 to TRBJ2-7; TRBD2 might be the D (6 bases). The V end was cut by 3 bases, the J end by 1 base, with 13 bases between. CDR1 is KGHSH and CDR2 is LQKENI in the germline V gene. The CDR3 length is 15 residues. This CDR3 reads CASSPRGPPSYEQYF. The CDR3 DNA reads TGTGCCAGCTCACCGCGGGGACCTCCGTCCTACGAGCAGTACTTC. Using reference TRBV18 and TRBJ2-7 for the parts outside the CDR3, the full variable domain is NAGVMQNPRHLVRRRGQEARLRCSPMKGHSHVYWYRQLPEEGLKFMVYLQKENIIDESGMPKERFSAEFPKEGPSILRIQQVVRGDSAAYFCASSPRGPPSYEQYFGPGTRLTVT.

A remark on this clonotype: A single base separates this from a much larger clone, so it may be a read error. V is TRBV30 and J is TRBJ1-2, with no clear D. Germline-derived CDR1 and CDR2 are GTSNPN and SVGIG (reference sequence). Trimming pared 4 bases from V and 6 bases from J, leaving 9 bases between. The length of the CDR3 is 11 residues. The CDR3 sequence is CAWNNYNGYTF. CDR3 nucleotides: TGTGCCTGGAACAATTACAATGGCTACACCTTC. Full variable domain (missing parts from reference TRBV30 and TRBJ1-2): SQTIHQWPATLVQPVGSPLSLECTVEGTSNPNLYWYRQAAGRGLQLLFYSVGIGQISSEVPQNLSASRPQDRQFILSSKKLLLSDSGFYLCAWNNYNGYTFGSGTRLTVV.

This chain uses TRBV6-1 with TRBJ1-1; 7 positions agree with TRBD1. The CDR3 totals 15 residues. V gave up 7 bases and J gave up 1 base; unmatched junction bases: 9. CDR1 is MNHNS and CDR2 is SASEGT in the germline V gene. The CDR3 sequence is CASTGRGSGNTEAFF. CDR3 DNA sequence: TGTGCCAGCACTGGCAGGGGGAGTGGGAACACTGAAGCTTTCTTT.

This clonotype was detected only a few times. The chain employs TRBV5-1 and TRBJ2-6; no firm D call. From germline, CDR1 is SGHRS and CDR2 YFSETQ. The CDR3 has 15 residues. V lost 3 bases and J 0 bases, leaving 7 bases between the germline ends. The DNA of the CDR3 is TGCGCCAGCAGCTATCGCCCCTCTGGGGCCAACGTCCTGACTTTC. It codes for CASSYRPSGANVLTF.

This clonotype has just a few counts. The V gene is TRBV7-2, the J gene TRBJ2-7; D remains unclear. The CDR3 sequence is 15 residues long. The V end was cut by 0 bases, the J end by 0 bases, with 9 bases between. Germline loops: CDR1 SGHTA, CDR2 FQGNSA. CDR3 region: CASSLAASSSYEQYF. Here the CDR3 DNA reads TGTGCCAGCAGCTTAGCGGCGTCGAGCTCCTACGAGCAGTACTTC.